This entry features one TCR beta chain sequence. These data come from a study of Ad26.COV2.S vaccination and SARS-CoV-2 variants. Data came from immunoSEQ multiplex PCR; TCRdb stores just in-frame clones and leaves some out. The sample gives roughly 300,000 clones, around nine tenths of which show up once; 5% is in the top ten. Treatment given: some 20 received Ad26.COV2.S at low or high dose, single or two shots; 5 received placebo; per-sample allocation not given. Sampling was performed 63 days after the first vaccine or placebo injection. In Boston, the donor was an adult between 18-55 years of age. This material consisted of peripheral blood, taken in a trial of Ad26.COV2.S vaccine versus placebo. The receptor was isolated from a person between 18 and 59 years old who received the Ad26.COV2.S COVID-19 vaccine or a placebo.

The CDR3 region has the DNA TGTGCCTGGAATGGGGGGGTCCACGAGCAGTACTTC. Protein sequence: CAWNGGVHEQYF. V and J are TRBV30 and TRBJ2-7; TRBD2 agrees at 7 bases. V shed 4 bases and J 5 bases; nucleotides not matched to a gene: 5. Germline CDR1 and CDR2: GTSNPN and SVGIG (reference sequence). This CDR3 is 12 amino acids long.